This paragraph covers one T cell receptor beta chain sequence. In the original processing: The authors estimated nucleated cell counts from reference gene primer amplification. Measured with immunoSEQ multiplex PCR; TCRdb has only the in-frame clones, and not every one. V and J calls and clone size are those listed in that table; D and trimming were worked out from the DNA. The sample yields under 150,000 clones, 65% to 85% seen once. This sample was taken from a study of blood T cell repertoires in COVID-19. The wider study: COVID-19 samples, acute and convalescent, were from the United States, Italy and Spain. Nucleic acid was either cDNA or gDNA, and it came from T cells, B-cell-depleted T cells, or PBMCs.

The V end lost 8 bases, the J end lost 5 bases, and 21 bases lay between the germline ends. The CDR3 contains 15 residues. In germline, CDR1 is SGHVS, CDR2 FQNEAQ. The J gene is TRBJ1-2, the V gene TRBV7-8, with D perhaps matching TRBD1 (6 bases). Sequenced sample: peripheral blood. The TCR originated in a woman older than 75 with acute or convalescent COVID-19. In nucleotides, the CDR3 is TGTGCCAGCCAAGTCGGACAGCGCCAATCATATGGCTACACCTTC. Encoded protein: CASQVGQRQSYGYTF.